The clone carrying this T cell receptor (beta chain) was seen more than once but under ten times. Its antigen is not identified. TCRdb passed the reads through MiXCR, listing each CDR3 protein once. The repertoire holds hundreds of thousands of distinct CDR3 sequences, with roughly 33% as singletons. The data belong to a study of T cell repertoires in cytomegalovirus infection. Study details: CMV epitopes in the study were HLA-C-restricted (recently identified) and HLA-B-restricted (well studied). TCR beta signatures that were public indicated CMV infection and matching HLA type. Study results and caveats: Predominance within the ex vivo response was attributable to HLA-C-restricted CMV-specific TCR beta clonotypes. Totalled public TCR beta family frequency picked out people who carried CMV plus the relevant HLA.

Germline CDR1 and CDR2: SGHVS and FQNEAQ. CDR3 length equals 14 residues. V lost 1 base and J lost 7; bases outside the gene matches: 6. The TCR was taken from a human donor in good health (CMV status not recorded). Some clones in this sample may be carry-over from other donors' samples. The sample in question was cultured PBMCs, obtained from culture after CMV antigen stimulation. The chain recombines TRBV7-8 with TRBJ1-1; the match to TRBD1 covers 7 bases. CDR3 sequence reads: CASSLGQGVGEAFF. The CDR3 region has the DNA TGTGCCAGCAGCTTAGGACAGGGAGTTGGTGAAGCTTTCTTT.